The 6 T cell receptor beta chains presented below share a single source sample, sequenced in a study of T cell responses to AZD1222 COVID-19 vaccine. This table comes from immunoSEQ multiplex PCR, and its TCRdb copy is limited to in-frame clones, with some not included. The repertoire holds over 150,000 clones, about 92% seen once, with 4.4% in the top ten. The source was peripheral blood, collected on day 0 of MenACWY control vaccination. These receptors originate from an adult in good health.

DNA of the CDR3: TGTGCCAGCAGCTTAGAACAGGGGGCTTTTGACTATGGCTACACCTTC. This sequence encodes CASSLEQGAFDYGYTF. The chain is built from TRBV7-2 and TRBJ1-2, with 9 bases fitting TRBD1. The CDR3 contains 16 residues. With V trimmed by 1 base and J by 3 bases, 6 bases remained unmatched. Germline assignment: CDR1 SGHTA and CDR2 FQGNSA. Full variable domain (rest looked up from reference TRBV7-2 and TRBJ1-2): GAGVSQSPSNKVTEKGKDVELRCDPISGHTALYWYRQSLGQGLEFLIYFQGNSAPDKSGLPSDRFSAERTGGSVSTLTIQRTQQEDSAVYLCASSLEQGAFDYGYTFGSGTRLTVV.

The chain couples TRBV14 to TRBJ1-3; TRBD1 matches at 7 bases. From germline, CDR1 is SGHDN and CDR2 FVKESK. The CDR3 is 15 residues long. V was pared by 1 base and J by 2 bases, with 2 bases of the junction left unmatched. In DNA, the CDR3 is TGTGCCAGCAGCCAAGCACAGGGGCCTGGAAACACCATATATTTT. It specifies CASSQAQGPGNTIYF.

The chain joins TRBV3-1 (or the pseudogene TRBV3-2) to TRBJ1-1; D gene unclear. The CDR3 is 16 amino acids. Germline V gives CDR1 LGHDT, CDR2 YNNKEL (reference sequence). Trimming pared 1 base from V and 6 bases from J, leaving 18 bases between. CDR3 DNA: TGTGCCAGCAGCCAAGGACTCCCTAACGTAGGCGCTGAAGCTTTCTTT. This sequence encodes CASSQGLPNVGAEAFF.

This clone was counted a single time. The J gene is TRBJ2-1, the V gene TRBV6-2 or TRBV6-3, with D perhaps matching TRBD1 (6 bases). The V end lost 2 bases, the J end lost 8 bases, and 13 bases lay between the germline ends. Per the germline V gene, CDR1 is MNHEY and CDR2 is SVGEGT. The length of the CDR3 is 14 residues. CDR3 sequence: CASSYGGNFDEQFF. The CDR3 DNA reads TGTGCCAGCAGTTACGGGGGCAACTTCGATGAGCAGTTCTTC.

This chain's CDR3 is CASSITGVGEKLFF. CDR3 bases: TGTGCCAGTAGTATCACAGGGGTTGGGGAAAAACTGTTTTTT. The rearrangement uses TRBV19 and TRBJ1-4, with 7 bases matching TRBD1. CDR1 is LNHDA, CDR2 SQIVND, per germline (reference sequence). This CDR3 spans 14 amino acids. The J segment lost 8 bases and the V segment lost 3 bases, leaving 6 bases of the junction unmatched.

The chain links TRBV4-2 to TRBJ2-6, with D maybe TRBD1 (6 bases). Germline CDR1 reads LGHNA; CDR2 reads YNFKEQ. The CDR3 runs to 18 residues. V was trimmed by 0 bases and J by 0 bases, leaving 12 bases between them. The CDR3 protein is CASSQDYRASSGANVLTF. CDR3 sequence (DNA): TGTGCCAGCAGCCAAGATTACAGGGCTAGCTCTGGGGCCAACGTCCTGACTTTC.